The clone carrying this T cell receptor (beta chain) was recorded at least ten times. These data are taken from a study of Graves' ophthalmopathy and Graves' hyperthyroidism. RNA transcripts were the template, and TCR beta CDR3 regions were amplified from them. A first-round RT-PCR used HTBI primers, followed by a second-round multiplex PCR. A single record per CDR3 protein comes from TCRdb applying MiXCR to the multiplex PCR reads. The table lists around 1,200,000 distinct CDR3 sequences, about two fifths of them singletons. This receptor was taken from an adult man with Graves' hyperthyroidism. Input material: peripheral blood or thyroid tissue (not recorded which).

DNA for the CDR3: TGTGCCAGCAGCTTGATGCAGGGCGGCCAGCCCCAGCATTTT. Its protein product is CASSLMQGGQPQHF. The chain combines TRBV5-6 with TRBJ1-5, with a weak D call TRBD1 (5 bases). The ends were cut back, 1 base at V and 7 bases at J, with 12 bases in the middle. Germline V CDR1 and CDR2: SGHDT, YYEEEE. The CDR3 extends over 14 amino acids.